This T cell receptor beta chain was observed in a study of spatial heterogeneity in lung cancer. About the research overall: Within tumor regions, the number of TCR transcripts tracked closely with a T cell module score obtained from matched bulk RNA-seq. Regarding the study as a whole: How many expanded intratumoral alpha and beta TCRs were present tracked the tumor mutation count, which was a count of nonsynonymous mutations.

Trimming stripped 4 bases from V and 2 bases from J, with 9 bases between. The CDR3 extends over 14 amino acids. CDR1 and CDR2 from the germline V gene are SQVTM and ANQGSEA. Details on this clonotype: Its antigen is unknown.

Stated time point: sample taken at primary tumor resection. Single TCR cDNA molecules each had their own unique molecular identifier. One entry per CDR3 protein results from TCRdb running MiXCR on the 5' RACE reads. The sample has hundreds of distinct CDR3 sequences; 25% to 30% are singletons. The source of this sequence is a male donor with early-stage non-small cell lung cancer. The sample in question was lung tumor tissue, obtained at surgery. The gene calls are TRBV29-1 and TRBJ2-6; TRBD2 might be the D (6 bases). The DNA of the CDR3 is TGCAGCGTTGGCGGCGGGACTGGGGCCAACGTCCTGACTTTC. Translation gives CSVGGGTGANVLTF.